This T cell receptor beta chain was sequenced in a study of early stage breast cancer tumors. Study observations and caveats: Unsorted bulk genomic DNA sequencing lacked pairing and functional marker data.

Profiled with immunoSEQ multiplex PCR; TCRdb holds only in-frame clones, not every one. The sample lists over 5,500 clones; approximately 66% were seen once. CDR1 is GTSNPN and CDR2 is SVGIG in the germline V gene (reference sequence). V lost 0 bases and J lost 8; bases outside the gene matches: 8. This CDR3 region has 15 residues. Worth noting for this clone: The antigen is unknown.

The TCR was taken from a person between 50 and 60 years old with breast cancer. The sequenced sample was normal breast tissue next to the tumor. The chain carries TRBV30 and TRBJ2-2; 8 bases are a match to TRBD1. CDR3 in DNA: TGTGCCTGGAGTGTAGCCAGGGGGCGACGAGGGGAGCTGTTTTTT. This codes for CAWSVARGRRGELFF.